The 2 T cell receptor beta chains presented below share a single source sample, sequenced in a study of blood T cell repertoires in COVID-19. Here immunoSEQ multiplex PCR was the method, and the copy in TCRdb shows in-frame clones only, minus some. Of some 200,000 clones listed, approximately 79% are singletons. Sequenced input: peripheral blood. The source is a man aged 25-40 years with active or convalescent COVID-19.

The chain couples TRBV6-5 to TRBJ1-2, with D maybe TRBD1 (5 bases). Germline V gene data show CDR1 as MNHEY and CDR2 as SVGAGI. This CDR3 spans 15 amino acids. V lost 6 bases and J 2 bases, leaving 16 bases between the germline ends. Here the CDR3 reads CASSRSEGANYGYTF. The CDR3 DNA sequence: TGTGCCAGCAGCCGCAGTGAAGGGGCAAACTATGGCTACACCTTC.

The V call is TRBV3-1 (or the pseudogene TRBV3-2), the J call TRBJ2-3, with 8 bases that match TRBD2. Trimming took 0 bases from V and 6 from J; bases not matched to a gene: 11. The CDR3 runs 17 residues. The germline V gene has CDR1 LGHDT and CDR2 YNNKEL (reference sequence). CDR3 protein: CASSQEGAGDTHDTQYF. In DNA form, the CDR3 reads TGTGCCAGCAGCCAAGAGGGAGCGGGGGATACCCACGATACGCAGTATTTT.